This T cell receptor (beta chain) was identified during a study of blood T cell repertoires in COVID-19 (dated by TCRdb to 2020 to 2021). With respect to the entire study: Collaborator samples came from the United States, Italy and Spain and covered acute and convalescent phases of COVID-19. The prospective study material was composed of cDNA or gDNA derived from T cells, B-cell-depleted T cells, or PBMCs. The dataset comprised deeply sampled blood TCRbeta repertoires from subjects exposed to, actively infected with, or recovered from COVID-19. The repertoires were made available in a free public database intended to serve as a resource for research on the immune response to SARS-CoV-2. Samples came from the ongoing ImmuneRACE study (first 160 participants) plus 1,254 subjects from 6 global collaborators. Sample metadata almost always included a de-identified subject ID, COVID-19 status, age in years and sex. Where available, HLA class I and class II types were taken from metadata supplied by the sample provider and were not determined by assay-based typing. What the authors observed across the whole study: How much clinical and demographic metadata was included differed by source and by participant, and the metadata was provided uncurated.

TCRbeta CDR3 regions were amplified from genomic DNA using the immunoSEQ Assay, a bias-controlled multiplex PCR. On the authors' methods: The number of nucleated cells in each sample was estimated by amplification of reference gene primers within the assay. To quantify the absolute abundance of each unique TCRbeta CDR3 rearrangement, sequence reads were collapsed and filtered. For each sample, productive Simpson clonality was calculated by taking the square root of Simpson's diversity index across productive rearrangements. This is the immuneACCESS table as TCRdb keeps it, with only in-frame sequences that have V and J called. A part of the clones is gone; compared with another copy, unresolved V genes explain less than half, and the rest is unexplained. The D gene and trimming were derived from the DNA, and the V and J assignments and clone size from that table. The sample records fewer than 400,000 clones, more than 75% of which are singletons. The top ten hold roughly a tenth of the sample.

As to this clone: Its target antigen remains unknown. Base qualities are not at hand, and no much larger clone is one base apart.

Participants in the prospective study were aged about 18 to 95 years, lived in approximately 26 United States geographic areas, and enrolled through a virtual design. In the prospective study, cohorts were assigned on the basis of participant-reported clinical history obtained from a screening survey and a study questionnaire. For ImmuneRACE Cohort 3, a participant was defined as recovered based on two consecutive negative NP/OP PCR tests, clearance by a healthcare professional, or resolution of symptoms. In the prospective study, whole blood, serum and a nasopharyngeal or oropharyngeal swab were collected from each participant by mobile phlebotomists. Participants in the prospective study had the option to provide additional blood draws and questionnaires over an approximately 2-month period. Before DNA extraction, prospective study blood samples were shipped either frozen or at room temperature.

CDR1 and CDR2, looked up from the germline V gene, are SGHTA and FQGNSA. The CDR3 runs 17 amino acids, cysteine and phenylalanine included. The entry retains the CDR3 DNA only, 51 bases that are in frame from base 1. The germline ends are 14 bases apart after V is trimmed by 0 bases and J by 2 bases. Sequencing input: PBMCs or T cells enriched from blood (not recorded which). The sequence was obtained from a woman in her forties or fifties who had recovered from COVID-19. Recombination connected TRBV7-2 to TRBJ2-1; the D gene is perhaps TRBD1, from 6 matching bases. In nucleotides, the sequence is TGTGCCAGCAGCTTAGCATTTGACAGGATGACCTACAATGAGCAGTTCTTC. Protein translation: CASSLAFDRMTYNEQFF.